This T cell receptor beta chain is from a study of blood T cell repertoires in COVID-19. Study at large: Acute and convalescent COVID-19 samples came from the United States, Italy and Spain. PBMCs, B-cell-depleted T cells, or T cells provided the cDNA or gDNA that made up the material.

From germline, CDR1 is KGHDR and CDR2 SFDVKD. With 4 bases clipped from V and 8 bases from J, the junction kept 10 bases outside the gene matches. This CDR3 has 15 residues. This clone has a handful of counts. Methods used by the authors: Quantification of nucleated cells was approximated via reference gene primer amplification. The table came from immunoSEQ multiplex PCR; TCRdb's copy has only in-frame clones and leaves some out. V, J and clone size were drawn from that table, and D and trimming were deduced from the DNA. The sample consists of about 200,000 clones, just under 85% of them appearing once.

This sequence joins TRBV24-1 and TRBJ1-2, with TRBD1 matching 9 bases. The sequence came from a human donor with acute or convalescent COVID-19. The donor label of this sample is uncertain. Sequenced material: peripheral blood. The CDR3: CATSDPGTGFDGYTF. The CDR3 DNA is TGTGCCACCAGTGACCCAGGGACAGGGTTCGACGGCTACACCTTC.